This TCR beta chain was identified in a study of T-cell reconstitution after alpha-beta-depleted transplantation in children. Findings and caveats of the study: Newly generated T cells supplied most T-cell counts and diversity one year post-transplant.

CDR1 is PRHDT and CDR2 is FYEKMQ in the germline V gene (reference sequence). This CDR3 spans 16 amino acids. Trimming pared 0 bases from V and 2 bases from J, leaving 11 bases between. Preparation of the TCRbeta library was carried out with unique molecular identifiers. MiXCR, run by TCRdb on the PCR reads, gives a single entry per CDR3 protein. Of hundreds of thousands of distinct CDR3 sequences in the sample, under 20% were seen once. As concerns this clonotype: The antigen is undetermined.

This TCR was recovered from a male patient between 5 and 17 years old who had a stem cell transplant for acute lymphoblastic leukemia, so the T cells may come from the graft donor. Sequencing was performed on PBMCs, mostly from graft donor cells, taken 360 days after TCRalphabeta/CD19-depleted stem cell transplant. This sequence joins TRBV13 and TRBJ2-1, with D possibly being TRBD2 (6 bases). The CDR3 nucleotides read TGTGCCAGCAGCTTAGGCCTGGGGGGTCCCTACAATGAGCAGTTCTTC. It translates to CASSLGLGGPYNEQFF.